This T cell receptor (beta chain) is from a study of shared clonotypes between healthy human individuals. In regard to this clone: The antigen is unknown.

Notes on the study in general: Tissue TCR repertoires likely differ from these blood-only repertoires.

The CDR3 has 14 residues. V trimming: 6 bases; J trimming: 6 bases; junction bases outside the gene matches: 8. Germline CDR1 and CDR2: MNHEY and SVGAGI. Every subset's genomic DNA went evenly onto several immunoSEQ plates. Data came from immunoSEQ multiplex PCR; TCRdb stores just in-frame clones and leaves some out. Of 2 million to 2.5 million clones detected, just under 95% appear once; the ten largest clones hold 0.37%. The clonotype originates from a man aged 18-30 years in good health. Some clones in this sample may be carry-over from other donors' samples. Specimen: naive CD4+ T cells from PBMCs. Subset given: CD45RA+ positively selected. The rearrangement uses TRBV6-5 and TRBJ2-1, with 7 bases identical to TRBD2. The CDR3 loop is CASRRRESGNEQFF. The CDR3 DNA follows: TGTGCCAGCAGGAGGCGGGAGAGTGGCAATGAGCAGTTCTTC.